Below, 7 T cell receptor beta chains from the same sample are listed, as sequenced in a study of CD8 T cells in Susac syndrome. It was with random hexamers that 0.5 to 1 ug RNA was reverse transcribed. TCRdb re-called the immunoSEQ multiplex PCR reads through MiXCR, storing one row per CDR3 protein. The sample holds more than 95,000 distinct CDR3 sequences, roughly 93% seen once. Input material: CD8+ T cells from PBMCs. All receptors come from a human donor with multiple sclerosis.

This rearrangement joins TRBV4-1 to TRBJ2-1; maybe TRBD2 (5 bases). Trimming stripped 3 bases from V and 7 bases from J, with 7 bases between. This CDR3 has 12 residues. CDR1 MGHRA and CDR2 YSYEKL come from the germline V gene. CDR3 sequence (DNA): TGCGCCAGCAGCCAGACTATGAATGAGCAGTTCTTC. Protein product: CASSQTMNEQFF.

This chain links TRBV7-9 with TRBJ1-5; 7 bases align to TRBD1. CDR3 size: 16 residues. Germline V gene sequence: CDR1 SEHNR, CDR2 FQNEAQ (reference sequence). V lost 5 bases, J lost 4 bases, and 11 bases stayed unmatched. Written as DNA, the CDR3 is TGTGCCAGCAGCCCAGCAGGGGGTGCTCATAATCAGCCCCAGCATTTT. Protein: CASSPAGGAHNQPQHF.

V is TRBV9 and J is TRBJ2-2; no reliable D call. With 4 bases removed from V and 5 bases from J, the gap between germline ends came to 6 bases. The CDR3 is made up of 12 amino acids. The germline CDR1 and CDR2 sequences are SGDLS and YYNGEE. CDR3 DNA sequence: TGTGCCAGCAGCCCCTGGACCGGGGAGCTGTTTTTT. It specifies CASSPWTGELFF.

The gene calls are TRBV12-3 or TRBV12-4 and TRBJ2-2; D is possibly TRBD2 (7 bases). The CDR3 has 15 amino acids. Trimming took 2 bases from V and 1 from J, leaving 8 bases between them. CDR3 loop: CASSLRGGNTGELFF. CDR3 bases: TGTGCCAGCAGTTTAAGGGGGGGGAACACCGGGGAGCTGTTTTTT.

The rearrangement uses TRBV11-2 and TRBJ2-3; D is undetermined. CDR3 size: 13 residues. CDR1 is SGHAT, CDR2 FQNNGV, per germline. V lost 0 bases, J lost 2 bases, and 3 bases lay in between. The CDR3 region is CASSLDYTDTQYF. In DNA, the CDR3 is TGTGCCAGCAGCTTAGACTACACAGATACGCAGTATTTT.

This chain's CDR3 is CASSTDRVNEKLFF. CDR3 coding DNA: TGTGCCAGCAGTACGGACAGGGTGAATGAAAAACTGTTTTTT. The chain is built from TRBV28 and TRBJ1-4, with 8 nucleotides matching TRBD1. The germline V gene has CDR1 MDHEN and CDR2 SYDVKM. The ends lost 5 bases at V and 5 bases at J; junction bases unmatched: 4. This CDR3 comprises 14 residues. Full variable domain (remainder filled in from reference TRBV28 and TRBJ1-4): DVKVTQSSRYLVKRTGEKVFLECVQDMDHENMFWYRQDPGLGLRLIYFSYDVKMKEKGDIPEGYSVSREKKERFSLILESASTNQTSMYLCASSTDRVNEKLFFGSGTQLSVL.

This clonotype has a single count. This rearrangement joins TRBV5-8 to TRBJ2-5; D unresolved. The CDR3 contains 17 residues. V was clipped by 4 bases and J by 1 base, with 20 bases between them. Germline CDR1 SGHTS, CDR2 YDEGEE. CDR3 DNA: TGTGCCAGCAGCCCCGAGTTGGGAAGTCGGACCCAAGAGACCCAGTACTTC. Its translation: CASSPELGSRTQETQYF.